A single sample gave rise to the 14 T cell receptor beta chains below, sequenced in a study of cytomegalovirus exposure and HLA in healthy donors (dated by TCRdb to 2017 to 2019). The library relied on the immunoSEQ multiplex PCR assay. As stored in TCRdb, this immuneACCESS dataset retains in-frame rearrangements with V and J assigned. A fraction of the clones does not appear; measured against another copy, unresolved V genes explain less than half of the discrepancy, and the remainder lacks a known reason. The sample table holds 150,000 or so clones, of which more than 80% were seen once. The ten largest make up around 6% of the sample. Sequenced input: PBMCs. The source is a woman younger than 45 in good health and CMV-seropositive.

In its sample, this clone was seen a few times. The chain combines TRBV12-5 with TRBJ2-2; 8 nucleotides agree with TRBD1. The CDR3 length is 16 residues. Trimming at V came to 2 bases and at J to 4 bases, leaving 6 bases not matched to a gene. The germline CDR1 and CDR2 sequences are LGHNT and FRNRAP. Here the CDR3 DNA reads TGTGCTAGTGGTTTGCCCAGGGGGCTGGGCACCGGGGAGCTGTTTTTT. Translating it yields CASGLPRGLGTGELFF.

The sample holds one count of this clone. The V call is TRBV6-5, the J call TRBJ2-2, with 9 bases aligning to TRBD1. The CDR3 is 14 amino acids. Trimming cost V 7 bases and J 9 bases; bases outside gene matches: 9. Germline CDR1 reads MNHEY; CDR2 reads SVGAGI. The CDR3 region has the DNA TGTGCCAGCAACGGACAGGGGCCCTTCCGGGAGCTGTTTTTT. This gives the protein CASNGQGPFRELFF.

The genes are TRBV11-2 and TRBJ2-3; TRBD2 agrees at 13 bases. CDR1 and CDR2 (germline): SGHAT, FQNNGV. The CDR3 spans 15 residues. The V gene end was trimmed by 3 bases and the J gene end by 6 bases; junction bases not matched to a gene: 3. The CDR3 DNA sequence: TGTGCCAGCAGCTTCGGGACTAGCGGGATGGATACGCAGTATTTT. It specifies CASSFGTSGMDTQYF.

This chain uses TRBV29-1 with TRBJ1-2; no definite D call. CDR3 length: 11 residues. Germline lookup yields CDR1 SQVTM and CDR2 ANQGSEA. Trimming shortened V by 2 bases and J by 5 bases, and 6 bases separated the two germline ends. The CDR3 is CSVEPGYGYTF. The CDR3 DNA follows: TGCAGCGTTGAACCAGGTTATGGCTACACCTTC.

As DNA, the CDR3 is TGCAGCGTTGCGGGACCGGGACAGGGGCGAACTGAAGCTTTCTTT. Residues: CSVAGPGQGRTEAFF. The chain has TRBV29-1 and TRBJ1-1; 10 nucleotides match TRBD1. This CDR3 is 15 amino acids long. Losses at the gene ends were 4 bases for V and 5 bases for J; bases not matched to a gene: 10. In germline, CDR1 is SQVTM, CDR2 ANQGSEA.

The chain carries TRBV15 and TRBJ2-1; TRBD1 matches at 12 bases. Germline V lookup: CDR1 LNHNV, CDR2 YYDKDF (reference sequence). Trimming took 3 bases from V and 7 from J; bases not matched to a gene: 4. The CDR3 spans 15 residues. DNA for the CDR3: TGTGCCACCAGCAGCCCGGGACAGGGGGCTAATGAGCAGTTCTTC. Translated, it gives CATSSPGQGANEQFF.

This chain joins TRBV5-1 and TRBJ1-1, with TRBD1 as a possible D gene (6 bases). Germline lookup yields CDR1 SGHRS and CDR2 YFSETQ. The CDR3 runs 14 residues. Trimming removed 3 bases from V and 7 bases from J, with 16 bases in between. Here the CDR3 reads CASSSRGTPNEAFF. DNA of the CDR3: TGCGCCAGCAGCTCGCGGGGGACACCTAATGAAGCTTTCTTT.

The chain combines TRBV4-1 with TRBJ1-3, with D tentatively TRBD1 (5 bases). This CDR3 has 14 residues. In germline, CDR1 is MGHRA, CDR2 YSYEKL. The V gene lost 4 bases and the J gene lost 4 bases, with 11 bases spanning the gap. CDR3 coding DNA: TGCGCCAGCAGCCTTGGAGGGGACGGAAACACCATATATTTT. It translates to CASSLGGDGNTIYF.

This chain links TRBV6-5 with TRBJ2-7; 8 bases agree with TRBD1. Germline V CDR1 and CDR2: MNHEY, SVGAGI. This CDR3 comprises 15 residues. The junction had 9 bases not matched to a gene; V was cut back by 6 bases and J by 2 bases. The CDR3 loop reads CASSRGTGGTYEQYF. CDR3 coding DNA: TGTGCCAGCAGCCGCGGGACAGGAGGCACCTACGAGCAGTACTTC.

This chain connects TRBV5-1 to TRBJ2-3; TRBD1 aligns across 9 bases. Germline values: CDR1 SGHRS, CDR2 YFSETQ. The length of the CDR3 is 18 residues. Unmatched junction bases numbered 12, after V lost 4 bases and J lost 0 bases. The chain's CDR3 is CASSSQPGTGLSTDTQYF. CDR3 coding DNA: TGCGCCAGCAGCAGCCAACCCGGGACAGGGCTGAGCACAGATACGCAGTATTTT.

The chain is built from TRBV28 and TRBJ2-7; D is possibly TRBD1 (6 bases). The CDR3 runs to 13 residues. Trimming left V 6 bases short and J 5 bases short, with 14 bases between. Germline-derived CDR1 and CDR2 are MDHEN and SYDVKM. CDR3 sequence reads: CASRGQGIDEQYF. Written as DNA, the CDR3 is TGTGCCAGCAGGGGCCAGGGGATAGACGAGCAGTACTTC.

CDR3 amino acids: CASSDHRDNSLTGNQPQHF. DNA for the CDR3: TGTGCCAGCAGTGACCATAGGGACAATTCTCTTACGGGCAATCAGCCCCAGCATTTT. V usage is TRBV6-4 and J usage is TRBJ1-5; tentative D call: TRBD1 (6 bases). V shed 2 bases and J shed 2 bases, with 22 bases lying between them. CDR3 length equals 19 residues. Germline CDR1 is MRHNA and CDR2 is SNTAGT.

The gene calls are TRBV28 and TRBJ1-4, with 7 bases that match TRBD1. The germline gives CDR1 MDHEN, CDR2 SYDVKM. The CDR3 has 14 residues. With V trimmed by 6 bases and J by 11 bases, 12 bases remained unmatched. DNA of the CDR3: TGTGCCAGCAGGTCCACCGGGACAGTTGGGAAACTGTTTTTT. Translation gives CASRSTGTVGKLFF.

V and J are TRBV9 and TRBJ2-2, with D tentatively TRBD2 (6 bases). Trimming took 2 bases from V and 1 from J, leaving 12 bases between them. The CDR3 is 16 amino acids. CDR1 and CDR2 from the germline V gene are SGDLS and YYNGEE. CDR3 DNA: TGTGCCAGCAGCGTTCGGCAGGGAGGGAACACCGGGGAGCTGTTTTTT. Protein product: CASSVRQGGNTGELFF.